This T cell receptor beta chain was obtained from a study of blood T cells in healthy people across ages. General study results and limits: Unsorted PBMCs blocked a conclusive comparison of naive and antigen-experienced cells.

Then a second PCR, running about 7 to 11 cycles, was carried out with a sample-barcoded 5' primer and a J-beta primer mix. MiXCR, applied by TCRdb to the 5' RACE reads, yields one record per CDR3 protein. The sample carries roughly 1.5 million distinct CDR3 sequences, approximately 39% recorded once. As concerns this clonotype: As yet, its antigen is unknown.

Healthy Caucasian individuals from Russia aged roughly 6 to 90 served as donors. Material: blood. The sequence was obtained from a woman younger than 30 in good health.

The CDR3 DNA reads as TGTGCCAGCAGCCAATCTCTAGGTGGCGGGGAGCTGTTTTTT. This codes for CASSQSLGGGELFF. V is TRBV3-1 and J is TRBJ2-2; no definite D call. This CDR3 has 14 amino acids. The germline V gene has CDR1 LGHDT and CDR2 YNNKEL (reference sequence). V lost 2 bases, J lost 7 bases, and 11 bases lay in between.